This T cell receptor beta chain was sequenced for a study of T cells after posttransplantation cyclophosphamide. Method: immunoSEQ multiplex PCR; TCRdb's copy keeps in-frame clones and lacks some. The data contain tens of thousands of clones, just under 80% of them seen just once; the ten biggest clones take up roughly 8.1%. A marrow graft followed busulfan-fludarabine conditioning, with cyclophosphamide on days +3 and +4. V was pared by 5 bases and J by 2 bases, with 12 bases of the junction left unmatched. The CDR3 totals 16 residues. Germline V gives CDR1 MNHEY, CDR2 SMNVEV (reference sequence). The specimen comprised CD4+ T cells sorted from blood, sampled 1,900 to 2,000 days after a stem cell transplant with posttransplant cyclophosphamide. The receptor's source is a female patient aged 35-55 years who received an allogeneic stem cell transplant from a related donor, was CMV-positive, and had no GVHD. Some T cells could come from the graft donor. The gene calls are TRBV27 and TRBJ2-7; 7 bases are a match to TRBD2. CDR3 sequence (DNA): TGTGCCAGCAGTCCACCTCAACTAGCGTTCCCCTACGAGCAGTACTTC. Translating gives CASSPPQLAFPYEQYF.